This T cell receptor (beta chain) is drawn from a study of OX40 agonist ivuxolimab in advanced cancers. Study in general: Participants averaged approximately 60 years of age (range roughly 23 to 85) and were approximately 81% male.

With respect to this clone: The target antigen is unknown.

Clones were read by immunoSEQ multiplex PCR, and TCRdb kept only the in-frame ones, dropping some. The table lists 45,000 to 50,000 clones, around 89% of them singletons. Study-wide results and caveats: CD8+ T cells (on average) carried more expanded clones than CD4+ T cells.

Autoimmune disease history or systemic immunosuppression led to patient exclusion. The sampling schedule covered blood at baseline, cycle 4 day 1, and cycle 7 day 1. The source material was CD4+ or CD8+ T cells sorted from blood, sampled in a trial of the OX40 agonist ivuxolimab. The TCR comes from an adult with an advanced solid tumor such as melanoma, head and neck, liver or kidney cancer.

The CDR3 sequence is CASSHPTTDSYYGYTF. The DNA of the CDR3 is TGCGCCAGCAGCCATCCCACTACGGACAGCTACTATGGCTACACCTTC. V gene TRBV4-3 combines with J gene TRBJ1-2; TRBD1 might be the D (6 bases). Trimming removed 3 bases at V and 3 bases at J, with 17 bases between. From germline, CDR1 is LGHNA and CDR2 YSLEER. The CDR3 length is 16 residues.